This passage covers 12 T cell receptor beta chains from one sample sequenced in a study of human T cells and chemical hapten exposure (TCRdb year 2021). This sample's time point label indicates: patch test 2, 6 weeks after DPC sensitization. The treatment or condition label of this sample denotes: therapeutic diphenylcyclopropenone sensitization with weekly scalp DPC. Library creation used RACE. Sequencing took place on a NextSeq 500. Clones were called with MiXCR by TCRdb after fastp trimmed the public reads at Q25, and only in-frame beta chains were retained. For every CDR3 protein sequence, its rows merge into one entry that carries the most common genes and DNA. This sample has 85,000 to 100,000 distinct CDR3 sequences in its table, and 9.5% to 11% of those were observed once. Less than 2.5% of the sample lies in the top ten. Material: whole blood, obtained in connection with sensitization to the hapten diphenylcyclopropenone (DPC). The receptors were sampled from a man aged 35-49 years with alopecia areata. Some clones in this sample may be carry-over from other donors' samples.

V usage is TRBV27 and J usage is TRBJ2-6; no reliable D call. Germline V gene lookup returns CDR1 MNHEY and CDR2 SMNVEV (reference sequence). V was trimmed by 4 bases and J by 2 bases, leaving 6 bases between them. The CDR3 consists of 14 residues. The CDR3: CASSSIAGANVLTF. CDR3 nucleotide sequence: TGTGCCAGCAGTTCAATCGCTGGGGCCAACGTCCTGACTTTC.

The sample holds a few counts of this clonotype. The gene calls are TRBV5-1 and TRBJ2-6, with D hard to call. With 1 base removed from V and 4 bases from J, the gap between germline ends came to 15 bases. Germline values: CDR1 SGHRS, CDR2 YFSETQ. The CDR3 totals 17 residues. The DNA for the CDR3 is TGCGCCAGCAGCTTGACCCTCCTAGGTGGCGGGGCCAACGTCCTGACTTTC. This sequence encodes CASSLTLLGGGANVLTF.

This clonotype was counted a few times. V usage is TRBV20-1 and J usage is TRBJ2-4; 8 nucleotides match TRBD2. From germline, CDR1 is DFQATT and CDR2 SNEGSKA (reference sequence). Trimming took 3 bases from V and 4 from J; bases not matched to a gene: 8. The CDR3 sequence is 15 residues long. CDR3 amino acids: CSASPAGAAKNIQYF. In nucleotides, the CDR3 is TGCAGTGCTAGCCCAGCGGGAGCTGCGAAAAACATTCAGTACTTC.

This clonotype was counted between two and nine times. This chain uses TRBV18 with TRBJ2-7; TRBD1 aligns across 8 bases. The V gene end was trimmed by 8 bases and the J gene end by 4 bases; junction bases not matched to a gene: 7. The length of the CDR3 is 13 residues. CDR1 is KGHSH, CDR2 LQKENI, per germline. The CDR3 nucleotides read TGTGCCAGCCGTAGACAGGGGTGGTACGAGCAGTACGTC. It translates to CASRRQGWYEQYV.

This rearrangement joins TRBV10-3 to TRBJ1-1; maybe TRBD1 (5 bases). Germline V lookup: CDR1 ENHRY, CDR2 SYGVKD. There are 15 residues in the CDR3. V gave up 1 base and J gave up 3 bases, with 12 bases separating them. The chain's CDR3 is CAISELGQGHTEAFF. The CDR3 DNA reads as TGTGCCATCAGTGAGTTAGGGCAGGGTCACACTGAAGCTTTCTTT.

This chain uses TRBV6-2 or TRBV6-3 with TRBJ2-3, with 7 bases fitting TRBD2. The CDR3 is made up of 15 amino acids. After removal of 2 bases from V and 2 bases from J, the junction contained 4 bases not matched to a gene. Germline CDR1 MNHEY, CDR2 SVGEGT. CDR3 nucleotide sequence: TGTGCCAGCAGTTACGGGGCGGGGGTCACAGATACGCAGTATTTT. Protein sequence: CASSYGAGVTDTQYF.

This clonotype appeared a few times. The gene calls are TRBV12-3 or TRBV12-4 and TRBJ2-5, with D perhaps TRBD1 (5 bases). The CDR3 consists of 14 residues. V lost 5 bases and J 3 bases, leaving 13 bases between the germline ends. The CDR3 bases are TGTGCCAGCAGTCCGCGTTGGGGCGAAGAGACCCAGTACTTC. Protein: CASSPRWGEETQYF.

The table lists this clonotype with a few counts. The genes are TRBV6-5 and TRBJ1-1, with D possibly being TRBD1 (5 bases). Germline V gene lookup returns CDR1 MNHEY and CDR2 SVGAGI. V shed 2 bases and J shed 7 bases, with 17 bases lying between them. The CDR3 consists of 15 residues. This CDR3 is CASSYEASRGREAFF. CDR3 nucleotide sequence: TGTGCCAGCAGTTACGAGGCTTCTAGGGGCCGTGAAGCTTTCTTT.

V and J are TRBV6-2 or TRBV6-3 and TRBJ2-3; 9 bases agree with TRBD2. V shed 3 bases and J 2 bases; nucleotides not matched to a gene: 6. The CDR3 loop spans 16 amino acids. Per the germline V gene, CDR1 is MNHEY and CDR2 is SVGEGT. DNA of the CDR3: TGTGCCAGCAGTTATCCAGCGGGAGGAACCACAGATACGCAGTATTTT. Amino acid sequence: CASSYPAGGTTDTQYF.

This chain's CDR3 is CASKEGGNTGELFF. CDR3 nucleotides: TGTGCCAGCAAGGAGGGGGGCAACACCGGGGAGCTGTTTTTT. J is TRBJ2-2 and V is TRBV7-3; D is possibly TRBD1 or TRBD2 (6 bases each). The CDR3 is made up of 14 amino acids. Deletions cut 7 bases from V and 2 bases from J, with 11 bases between. The germline V gene has CDR1 SGHTA and CDR2 FQGTGA.

Many counts were recorded for this clonotype. The chain links TRBV11-3 to TRBJ2-2; D is unclear. Per the germline V gene, CDR1 is SGHNT and CDR2 is YENEEA. Trimming stripped 4 bases from V and 6 bases from J, with 15 bases between. CDR3 size: 15 residues. The CDR3 coding sequence is TGTGCCAGCAGCTCCGCCGGGCTATCGGCCGGGGAGCTGTTTTTT. It is translated as CASSSAGLSAGELFF. Full variable domain (rest looked up from reference TRBV11-3 and TRBJ2-2): EAGVVQSPRYKIIEKKQPVAFWCNPISGHNTLYWYLQNLGQGPELLIRYENEEAVDDSQLPKDRFSAERLKGVDSTLKIQPAELGDSAVYLCASSSAGLSAGELFFGEGSRLTVL.

Comments on this clonotype: One junction end does not reproduce the germline sequence, and a read error may be involved. This sequence joins TRBV4-3 and TRBJ1-6; D is undetermined. CDR3 size: 15 residues. CDR1 and CDR2 (germline): LGHNA, YSLEER. CDR3 region: CASSQAEGRDSHLHF. CDR3 coding DNA: TGCGCCAGCAGCCAAGCTGAGGGTCGAGATTCACACCTCCACTTT.